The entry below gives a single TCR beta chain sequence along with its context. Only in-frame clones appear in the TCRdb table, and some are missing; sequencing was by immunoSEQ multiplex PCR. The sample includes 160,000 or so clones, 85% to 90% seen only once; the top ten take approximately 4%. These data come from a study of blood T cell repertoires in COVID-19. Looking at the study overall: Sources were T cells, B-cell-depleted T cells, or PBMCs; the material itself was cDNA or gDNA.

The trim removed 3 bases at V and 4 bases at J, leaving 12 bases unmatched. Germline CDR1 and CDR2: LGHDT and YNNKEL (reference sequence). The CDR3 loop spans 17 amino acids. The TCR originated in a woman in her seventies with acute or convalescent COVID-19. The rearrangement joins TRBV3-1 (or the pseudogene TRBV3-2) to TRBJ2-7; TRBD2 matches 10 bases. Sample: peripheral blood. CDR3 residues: CASSHRGPSGSWYEQYF. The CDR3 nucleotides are TGTGCCAGCAGCCATCGGGGCCCTAGCGGGAGTTGGTACGAGCAGTACTTC.